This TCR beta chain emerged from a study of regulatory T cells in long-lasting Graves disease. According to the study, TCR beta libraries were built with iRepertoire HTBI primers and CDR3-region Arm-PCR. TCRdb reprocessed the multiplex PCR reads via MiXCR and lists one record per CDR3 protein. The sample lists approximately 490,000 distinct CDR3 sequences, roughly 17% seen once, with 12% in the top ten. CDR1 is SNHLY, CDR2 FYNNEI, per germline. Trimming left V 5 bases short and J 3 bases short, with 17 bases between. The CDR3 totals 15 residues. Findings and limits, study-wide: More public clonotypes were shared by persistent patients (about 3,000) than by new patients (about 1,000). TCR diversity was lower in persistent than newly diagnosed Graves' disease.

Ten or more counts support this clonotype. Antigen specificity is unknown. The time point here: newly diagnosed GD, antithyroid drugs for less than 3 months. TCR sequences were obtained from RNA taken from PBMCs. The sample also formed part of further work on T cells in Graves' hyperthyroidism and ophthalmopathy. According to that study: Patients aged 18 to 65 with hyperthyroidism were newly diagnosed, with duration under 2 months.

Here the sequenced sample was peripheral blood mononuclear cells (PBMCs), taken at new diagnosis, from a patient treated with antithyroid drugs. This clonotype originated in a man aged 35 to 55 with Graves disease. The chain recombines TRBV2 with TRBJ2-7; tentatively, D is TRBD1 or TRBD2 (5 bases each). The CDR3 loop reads CASSPEGTGLYEQYF. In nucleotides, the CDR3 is TGTGCCAGCAGTCCCGAAGGGACGGGTCTCTACGAGCAGTACTTC.